This T cell receptor beta chain is drawn from a study of blood T cell repertoires in COVID-19. The germline V gene has CDR1 KGHDR and CDR2 SFDVKD. CDR3 length: 16 amino acids. V was cut by 3 bases and J by 1 base, with 13 bases left in between. Sequencing used immunoSEQ multiplex PCR; TCRdb keeps in-frame clones, though not all of them. The profile shows approximately 72,000 clones, nearly 90% of them singletons. This sequence joins TRBV24-1 and TRBJ2-3; a possible D gene is TRBD2 (5 bases). This sequence originates from a man aged 50 to 59 with acute or convalescent COVID-19. The sample comprised peripheral blood. The CDR3 here is CATSDASRAGTDTQYF. CDR3 sequence (DNA): TGTGCCACCAGTGATGCCTCGAGGGCAGGCACAGATACGCAGTATTTT.